Shown below are 11 T cell receptor beta chains from a single sample sequenced in a study of memory CD4+ T cells and cytomegalovirus serostatus. The sort gate was single viable CD3+CD4+CD8-CD45RO+ cells for memory CD4+ T cells. The assay was immunoSEQ multiplex PCR, and TCRdb's table has in-frame clones only and misses some. The data show fewer than 90,000 clones, roughly 78% seen once. The sequencing sample was made of memory CD4+ T cells from blood. These receptors all come from an adult in good health and CMV-seropositive.

The chain links TRBV4-2 to TRBJ2-7; 8 bases map to TRBD2. Germline-derived CDR1 and CDR2 are LGHNA and YNFKEQ. The CDR3 is 17 residues long. With V trimmed by 0 bases and J by 1 base, 8 bases remained unmatched. The CDR3 DNA sequence: TGTGCCAGCAGCCAAGATATGCGGGGGGCCCAATCCTACGAGCAGTACTTC. Translation gives CASSQDMRGAQSYEQYF.

On this clone: Other DNA variants within this sample encode the same CDR3. The chain recombines TRBV18 with TRBJ1-2; 7 positions match TRBD1. Unmatched junction bases numbered 2, after V lost 3 bases and J lost 1 base. Germline V lookup: CDR1 KGHSH, CDR2 LQKENI. CDR3 size: 14 residues. Here the CDR3 reads CASSPGQDNYGYTF. The CDR3 region has the DNA TGTGCCAGCTCACCCGGACAGGATAACTATGGCTACACCTTC. Combining the CDR3 with reference TRBV18 and TRBJ1-2 gives the whole variable domain NAGVMQNPRHLVRRRGQEARLRCSPMKGHSHVYWYRQLPEEGLKFMVYLQKENIIDESGMPKERFSAEFPKEGPSILRIQQVVRGDSAAYFCASSPGQDNYGYTFGSGTRLTVV.

V and J are TRBV21-1 and TRBJ2-4; TRBD1, the D gene given by the table, was not confirmed from the DNA. TRBV21-1 is a recognized pseudogene. CDR3 length: 16 residues. CDR3 nucleotides: TGTGCCAGCAGCGCCCAGTCTGCAGGTCCCAAAAACATTCAGTACTTC. Protein: CASSAQSAGPKNIQYF.

The genes are TRBV27 and TRBJ2-5, with TRBD2 matching 9 bases. The V gene end was trimmed by 3 bases and the J gene end by 4 bases; junction bases not matched to a gene: 6. This CDR3 contains 15 residues. CDR1 is MNHEY and CDR2 is SMNVEV in the germline V gene (reference sequence). CDR3 sequence (DNA): TGTGCCAGCAGTTTGGGCGGGGGGGCATTAGAGACCCAGTACTTC. Its translation is CASSLGGGALETQYF.

V usage is TRBV6-4 and J usage is TRBJ2-5, with D possibly matching TRBD1 (5 bases). V lost 3 bases to trimming and J lost 2 bases, with 7 bases between them. The germline V gene has CDR1 MRHNA and CDR2 SNTAGT. This CDR3 contains 13 residues. The CDR3 nucleotides are TGTGCCAGCAGTGAGACAGCACAAGAGACCCAGTACTTC. It encodes CASSETAQETQYF.

This clone is medium-sized by share. The V call is TRBV6-5, the J call TRBJ1-5, with D possibly TRBD1 on 5 matching bases. CDR3 length equals 15 residues. The germline V gene encodes CDR1 MNHEY and CDR2 SVGAGI. Deletions cut 6 bases from V and 2 bases from J, with 14 bases between. The CDR3 DNA reads as TGTGCCAGCAGGGGGCAGGGACCCGGCAATCAGCCCCAGCATTTT. This sequence encodes CASRGQGPGNQPQHF.

The V call is TRBV29-1, the J call TRBJ2-5, with 8 bases lining up with TRBD2. The CDR3 is 12 residues long. Germline assignment: CDR1 SQVTM and CDR2 ANQGSEA. The V segment lost 6 bases and the J segment 3 bases; nucleotides outside the gene matches: 3. CDR3 amino acids: CSVALAEETQYF. Written as DNA, the CDR3 is TGCAGCGTGGCACTAGCGGAAGAGACCCAGTACTTC.

This chain joins TRBV9 and TRBJ1-1; D is uncertain. The CDR3 loop spans 14 amino acids. Germline V gene sequence: CDR1 SGDLS, CDR2 YYNGEE. Trimming took 6 bases from V and 1 from J, leaving 13 bases between them. The CDR3 loop reads CASTPRWENTEAFF. The CDR3, as DNA: TGTGCCAGCACCCCCAGGTGGGAGAACACTGAAGCTTTCTTT.

The rearrangement joins TRBV11-2 to TRBJ1-1, with TRBD1 matching 7 bases. Germline CDR1 is SGHAT and CDR2 is FQNNGV. The CDR3 runs to 14 residues. Trimming cost V 5 bases and J 7 bases; bases outside gene matches: 10. CDR3: CASSLSRDRIEAFF. CDR3 in DNA: TGTGCCAGCAGCCTATCGAGGGACAGAATTGAAGCTTTCTTT.

The chain combines TRBV5-1 with TRBJ2-2; D tentatively reads TRBD1 or TRBD2 (6 bases each). This CDR3 has 13 amino acids. V lost 6 bases and J lost 1, with 7 bases in between. Germline CDR1 is SGHRS and CDR2 is YFSETQ. CDR3 DNA: TGCGCCAGCAAGGGGGGGAACACCGGGGAGCTGTTTTTT. Translated: CASKGGNTGELFF.

The chain links TRBV7-2 to TRBJ1-5; TRBD1 agrees at 8 bases. Germline trimming cut 4 bases from V and 7 bases from J; bases unmatched to any gene: 9. CDR3 size: 15 residues. Germline V CDR1 and CDR2: SGHTA, FQGNSA. CDR3 nucleotide sequence: TGTGCCAGCAGCTACAGGACAGGGATTACACAGCCCCAGCATTTT. Protein product: CASSYRTGITQPQHF.